This T cell receptor (beta chain) was captured in a study of blood T cell repertoires in COVID-19. Germline values: CDR1 MNHEY, CDR2 SMNVEV (reference sequence). This CDR3 comprises 13 residues. V shed 2 bases and J shed 6 bases, with 8 bases lying between them. Measured with immunoSEQ multiplex PCR; TCRdb has only the in-frame clones, and not every one. The repertoire holds about 130,000 clones, with roughly 72% as singletons. This TCR came from a man older than 75 with COVID-19, enrolled during active disease. The sequenced sample consisted of peripheral blood. The rearrangement links TRBV27 to TRBJ2-1; D unclear. As DNA, the CDR3 is TGTGCCAGCAGTTTAACGGTCCGCAATGAGCAGTTCTTC. Amino acids: CASSLTVRNEQFF.